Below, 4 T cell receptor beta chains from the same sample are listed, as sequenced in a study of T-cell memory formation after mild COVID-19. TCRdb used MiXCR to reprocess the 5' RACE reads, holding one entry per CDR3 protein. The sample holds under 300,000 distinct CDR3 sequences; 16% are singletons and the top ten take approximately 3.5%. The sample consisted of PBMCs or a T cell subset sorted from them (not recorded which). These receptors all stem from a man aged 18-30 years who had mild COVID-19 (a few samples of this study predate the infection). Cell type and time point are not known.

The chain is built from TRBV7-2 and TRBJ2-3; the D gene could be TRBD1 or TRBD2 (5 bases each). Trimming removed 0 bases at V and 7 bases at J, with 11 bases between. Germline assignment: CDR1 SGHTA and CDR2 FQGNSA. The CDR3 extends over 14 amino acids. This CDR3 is CASSLAGRGNTQYF. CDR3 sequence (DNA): TGTGCCAGCAGCTTAGCGGGACGAGGGAATACGCAGTATTTT.

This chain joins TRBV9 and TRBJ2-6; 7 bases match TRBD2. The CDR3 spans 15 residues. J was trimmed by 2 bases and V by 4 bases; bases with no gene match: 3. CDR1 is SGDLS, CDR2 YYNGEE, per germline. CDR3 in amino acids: CASSRGVTGANVLTF. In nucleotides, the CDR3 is TGTGCCAGCAGCCGGGGGGTAACTGGGGCCAACGTCCTGACTTTC.

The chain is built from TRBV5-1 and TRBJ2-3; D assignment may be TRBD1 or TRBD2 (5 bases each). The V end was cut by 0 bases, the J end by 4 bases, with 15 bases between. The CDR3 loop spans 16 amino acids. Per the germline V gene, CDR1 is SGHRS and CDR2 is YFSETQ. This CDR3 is CASSLASGRGADTQYF. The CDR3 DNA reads TGCGCCAGCAGCTTGGCATCGGGGCGAGGAGCAGATACGCAGTATTTT.

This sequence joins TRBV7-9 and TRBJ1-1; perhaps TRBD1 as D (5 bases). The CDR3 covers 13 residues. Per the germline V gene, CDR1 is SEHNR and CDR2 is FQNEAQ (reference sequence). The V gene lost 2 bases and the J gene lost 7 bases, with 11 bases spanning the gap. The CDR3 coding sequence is TGTGCCAGCAGCTTATCGGGGCCGGGTGAAGCTTTCTTT. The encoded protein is CASSLSGPGEAFF.